The 29 T cell receptor beta chains in this list originate from one sample, sequenced in a study of OX40 agonist ivuxolimab in advanced cancers. Assay used: immunoSEQ multiplex PCR; TCRdb lists only in-frame clones, some missing. Seen here are about 63,000 clones, roughly 73% observed once, and the top ten hold more than 1.5%. The source material was CD4+ or CD8+ T cells sorted from blood, sampled in a trial of the OX40 agonist ivuxolimab. These TCRs come from an adult with an advanced solid tumor such as melanoma, head and neck, liver or kidney cancer.

This clone was seen at least ten times. The V call is TRBV11-2, the J call TRBJ1-6, with 9 bases identical to TRBD1. The CDR3 consists of 16 residues. J lost 10 bases, V lost 3 bases, and 10 bases had no gene match. Germline lookup yields CDR1 SGHAT and CDR2 FQNNGV. CDR3 sequence reads: CASSLIQGARRSPLHF. CDR3 coding DNA: TGTGCCAGCAGCTTGATACAGGGGGCCCGGAGATCACCCCTCCACTTT.

J is TRBJ1-2 and V is TRBV5-6; 9 bases fit TRBD1. Germline assignment: CDR1 SGHDT and CDR2 YYEEEE. V lost 0 bases, J lost 3 bases, and 3 bases stayed unmatched. This CDR3 region has 15 residues. The CDR3 coding sequence is TGTGCCAGCAGCTTGGACAGGGGGCCCTACTATGGCTACACCTTC. Translation: CASSLDRGPYYGYTF.

In its sample, this clone was seen many times. The chain joins TRBV4-1 to TRBJ1-1; TRBD1 matches 9 bases. Germline-derived CDR1 and CDR2 are MGHRA and YSYEKL. This CDR3 spans 14 amino acids. The trim removed 6 bases at V and 5 bases at J, leaving 7 bases unmatched. The CDR3 here is CASRVQGARTEAFF. In nucleotides, the CDR3 is TGCGCCAGCAGGGTACAGGGGGCGCGGACTGAAGCTTTCTTT.

This clone was counted a single time. The V and J genes are TRBV28 and TRBJ2-7; 8 positions agree with TRBD1. The J segment lost 5 bases and the V segment lost 1 base, leaving 7 bases of the junction unmatched. Germline V CDR1 and CDR2: MDHEN, SYDVKM. CDR3 length: 15 residues. The CDR3: CASSLLVRGQHEQYF. The CDR3 nucleotides are TGTGCCAGCAGTTTATTAGTCAGGGGGCAACACGAGCAGTACTTC.

The V gene is TRBV23-1, the J gene TRBJ2-5; D is possibly TRBD1 (5 bases). TRBV23-1 is identified as an open reading frame with a role that is uncertain. The germline V and J ends were trimmed by 7 bases and 5 bases, with 26 bases remaining between them. This CDR3 contains 17 residues. The CDR3 protein is CASILPLWGTQGETQYF. The CDR3 DNA is TGCGCCAGCATCCTTCCCCTCTGGGGCACCCAAGGGGAGACCCAGTACTTC.

The chain is built from TRBV5-1 and TRBJ2-4; TRBD2 agrees at 9 bases. The CDR3 runs to 16 residues. Germline CDR1 SGHRS, CDR2 YFSETQ. The junction had 6 bases not matched to a gene; V was cut back by 5 bases and J by 0 bases. The CDR3 DNA reads as TGCGCCAGCAGGCCAGAACTAGCGGGAGCCAAAAACATTCAGTACTTC. This encodes CASRPELAGAKNIQYF.

The chain combines TRBV2 with TRBJ2-5; TRBD1 matches 7 bases. The CDR3 consists of 13 residues. The germline CDR1 and CDR2 sequences are SNHLY and FYNNEI. Unmatched junction bases numbered 6, after V lost 6 bases and J lost 5 bases. The CDR3 is CASRQGVVETQYF. CDR3 coding DNA: TGTGCCAGCAGGCAGGGGGTTGTGGAGACCCAGTACTTC.

The table lists this clone with a few counts. This sequence joins TRBV7-9 and TRBJ1-2; TRBD1 is a possible D gene (6 bases). Germline values: CDR1 SEHNR, CDR2 FQNEAQ (reference sequence). V lost 5 bases and J 7 bases, leaving 8 bases between the germline ends. This CDR3 region has 11 residues. CDR3 region: CASSQTGGYTF. Written as DNA, the CDR3 is TGTGCCAGCAGCCAGACAGGTGGCTACACCTTC.

V gene TRBV10-3 combines with J gene TRBJ2-1; D remains unclear. This CDR3 comprises 11 residues. V was pared by 3 bases and J by 11 bases, with 8 bases between. Germline loops: CDR1 ENHRY, CDR2 SYGVKD. The CDR3 protein is CAISDQEKQFF. The DNA for the CDR3 is TGTGCCATCAGTGACCAGGAAAAGCAGTTCTTC.

The genes are TRBV7-3 and TRBJ2-3, with 12 bases fitting TRBD2. The CDR3 loop spans 16 amino acids. V lost 5 bases, J lost 5 bases, and 8 bases stayed unmatched. Germline V CDR1 and CDR2: SGHTA, FQGTGA. The CDR3 region is CASSPLAGGLQDTQYF. CDR3 DNA sequence: TGTGCCAGCAGCCCCCTAGCGGGAGGGCTGCAAGATACGCAGTATTTT.

The chain combines TRBV5-1 with TRBJ1-2; the match to TRBD1 covers 9 bases. The CDR3 contains 17 residues. The junction had 6 bases not matched to a gene; V was cut back by 0 bases and J by 0 bases. Germline V gene lookup returns CDR1 SGHRS and CDR2 YFSETQ. In nucleotides, the CDR3 is TGCGCCAGCAGCTTGGCCGGGACAGGGACCTCTAACTATGGCTACACCTTC. Translation: CASSLAGTGTSNYGYTF.

The CDR3 nucleotides read TGTGCCAGCAGCCCCACGATGGCGGGCACCGGGGAGCTGTTTTTT. Protein sequence: CASSPTMAGTGELFF. This chain uses TRBV7-3 with TRBJ2-2; possibly TRBD2 for D (5 bases). The CDR3 sequence is 15 residues long. V was pared by 5 bases and J by 4 bases, with 14 bases between. Germline V lookup: CDR1 SGHTA, CDR2 FQGTGA.

The chain carries TRBV5-6 and TRBJ2-1, with D unresolved. Germline V gene sequence: CDR1 SGHDT, CDR2 YYEEEE. Trimming cost V 4 bases and J 4 bases, with 9 bases left between them. The CDR3 contains 13 residues. Here the CDR3 DNA reads TGTGCCAGCAGCGGCAGGTTGTACAATGAGCAGTTCTTC. This gives the protein CASSGRLYNEQFF.

The rearrangement links TRBV5-6 to TRBJ2-1; D possibly corresponds to TRBD2 (6 bases). Trimming stripped 1 base from V and 2 bases from J, with 13 bases between. The CDR3 sequence is 16 residues long. Germline lookup yields CDR1 SGHDT and CDR2 YYEEEE. CDR3: CASSLYRRGAYNEQFF. The CDR3, as DNA: TGTGCCAGCAGCTTGTATCGGCGGGGAGCCTACAATGAGCAGTTCTTC.

This rearrangement joins TRBV18 to TRBJ2-2, with D possibly matching TRBD2 (8 bases). The V end was cut by 3 bases, the J end by 7 bases, with 18 bases between. CDR3 length: 16 amino acids. Germline V gives CDR1 KGHSH, CDR2 LQKENI. The CDR3 protein is CASSPPSGGGYGELFF. CDR3 bases: TGTGCCAGCTCACCCCCCTCGGGAGGGGGCTACGGGGAGCTGTTTTTT.

This chain connects TRBV27 to TRBJ1-1; no clear D. The CDR3 consists of 13 residues. CDR1 is MNHEY and CDR2 is SMNVEV in the germline V gene (reference sequence). V dropped 4 bases and J dropped 7 bases, with 13 bases sitting between them. CDR3 sequence: CASSSHGGFEAFF. The CDR3 DNA reads as TGTGCCAGCAGTTCCCACGGCGGCTTTGAAGCTTTCTTT.

This clone was seen more than once but under ten times. The CDR3 coding sequence is TGTGCCAGCAGCGTCCAGAGCGGGACCGTCGGGGAGCTGTTTTTT. Translation gives CASSVQSGTVGELFF. V is TRBV7-9 and J is TRBJ2-2; 7 bases map to TRBD2. The CDR3 runs to 15 residues. Per the germline V gene, CDR1 is SEHNR and CDR2 is FQNEAQ (reference sequence). V was clipped by 5 bases and J by 7 bases; unmatched bases: 10.

V gene TRBV7-6 combines with J gene TRBJ2-7; TRBD1 matches at 9 bases. CDR1 and CDR2 (germline): SGHVS, FNYEAQ. J was trimmed by 6 bases and V by 0 bases; bases with no gene match: 0. This CDR3 has 13 amino acids. The CDR3 DNA is TGTGCCAGCAGCTTAGCGACAGGGGGCGAGCAGTACTTC. It translates to CASSLATGGEQYF.

This chain uses TRBV19 with TRBJ2-4, with 9 nucleotides matching TRBD1. Germline CDR1 is LNHDA and CDR2 is SQIVND (reference sequence). This CDR3 is 14 amino acids long. Trimming removed 9 bases from V and 0 bases from J; junction bases left unmatched: 3. The CDR3 region is CASTGGLAKNIQYF. DNA of the CDR3: TGTGCCAGCACAGGGGGCTTAGCCAAAAACATTCAGTACTTC.

V is TRBV6-6 and J is TRBJ2-5; TRBD1 or TRBD2 may be the D gene (5 bases each). CDR1 and CDR2 (germline): MNHNY, SVGAGI (reference sequence). The length of the CDR3 is 16 residues. V was cut by 2 bases and J by 1 base, with 14 bases left in between. The CDR3 sequence is CASSYVSRGSQETQYF. CDR3 sequence (DNA): TGTGCCAGCAGTTACGTTTCGAGGGGATCCCAAGAGACCCAGTACTTC.

This clone was observed once. The chain couples TRBV11-2 to TRBJ1-1; maybe TRBD1 (6 bases). Germline CDR1 reads SGHAT; CDR2 reads FQNNGV. V was clipped by 5 bases and J by 12 bases, with 19 bases between them. The CDR3 extends over 13 amino acids. The CDR3: CASSQGRDTLTFF. Written as DNA, the CDR3 is TGTGCCAGCAGCCAAGGCCGGGACACCTTAACTTTCTTT.

This chain connects TRBV2 to TRBJ2-7; 9 bases align to TRBD1. Germline CDR1 reads SNHLY; CDR2 reads FYNNEI. The CDR3 consists of 13 residues. V lost 8 bases and J lost 2; bases outside the gene matches: 4. The CDR3 DNA sequence: TGTGCCAGCGGGGACAGGGTAACCTACGAGCAGTACTTC. Residues: CASGDRVTYEQYF.

The chain joins TRBV2 to TRBJ2-3; TRBD2 aligns across 12 bases. V shed 8 bases, J shed 11 bases, and the junction held 8 bases outside the gene matches. This CDR3 is built from 13 residues. Germline V gene sequence: CDR1 SNHLY, CDR2 FYNNEI. CDR3 DNA sequence: TGTGCCAGCGGACTAGCGGGGATCCAATTGCAGTATTTT. Its protein is CASGLAGIQLQYF.

This clone was found once. The rearrangement uses TRBV11-2 and TRBJ2-7; D is perhaps TRBD1 (5 bases). This CDR3 contains 15 residues. In germline, CDR1 is SGHAT, CDR2 FQNNGV. The V end lost 5 bases, the J end lost 6 bases, and 20 bases lay between the germline ends. In DNA, the CDR3 is TGTGCCAGCAGCCCTTGGGCAGGGTCTTCGGTCGAGCAGTACTTC. It codes for CASSPWAGSSVEQYF.

The chain joins TRBV5-4 to TRBJ2-5, with 13 bases lining up with TRBD2. The V segment lost 4 bases and the J segment 2 bases; nucleotides outside the gene matches: 5. Germline assignment: CDR1 SGHNT and CDR2 YYREEE (reference sequence). CDR3 size: 16 residues. As DNA, the CDR3 is TGTGCCAGCAGCCCTCGGACTAGCGGGGGACAAGAGACCCAGTACTTC. Encoded protein: CASSPRTSGGQETQYF.

Note on this clone: Within the sample, other DNA sequences also encode this same CDR3. V is TRBV7-6 and J is TRBJ2-2, with 9 bases aligning to TRBD1. Germline lookup yields CDR1 SGHVS and CDR2 FNYEAQ. V lost 4 bases and J lost 5; bases outside the gene matches: 5. CDR3 length equals 15 residues. Written as DNA, the CDR3 is TGTGCCAGCAGCTCCCGACAGGGGGGGACCGGGGAGCTGTTTTTT. It translates to CASSSRQGGTGELFF.

DNA for the CDR3: TGTGCCAGCAGCTTTTACGGAAATTATAACTATGGCTACACCTTC. Encoded protein: CASSFYGNYNYGYTF. This chain links TRBV5-4 with TRBJ1-2; D remains unclear. CDR1 is SGHNT, CDR2 YYREEE, per germline (reference sequence). CDR3 length: 15 amino acids. V lost 2 bases, J lost 1 base, and 12 bases lay in between.

This chain uses TRBV6-1 with TRBJ1-1; TRBD1 aligns across 9 bases. The CDR3 runs 14 residues. Germline assignment: CDR1 MNHNS and CDR2 SASEGT. V lost 5 bases and J lost 1; bases outside the gene matches: 2. CDR3: CASSQDRGNTEAFF. As DNA, the CDR3 is TGTGCCAGCAGTCAGGACAGGGGGAACACTGAAGCTTTCTTT.

The rearrangement links TRBV2 to TRBJ2-7; D perhaps matches TRBD1 (6 bases). V lost 5 bases to trimming and J lost 4 bases, with 15 bases between them. Germline CDR1 is SNHLY and CDR2 is FYNNEI. This CDR3 region has 14 residues. The CDR3 coding sequence is TGTGCCAGCAGTAAACAGGGAGTTTCGTACGAGCAGTACTTC. Translating gives CASSKQGVSYEQYF.